Following are 26 T cell receptor beta chains from one sample sequenced in a study of cytomegalovirus exposure and HLA in healthy donors. Here immunoSEQ multiplex PCR was the method, and the copy in TCRdb shows in-frame clones only, minus some. The sample has more than 150,000 clones, approximately 90% seen once. Sequencing was done on a sample of PBMCs. These receptors were obtained from a man between 18 and 35 years old in good health and CMV-seronegative.

The rearrangement joins TRBV11-3 to TRBJ2-7; 8 positions match TRBD2. The CDR3 is 19 amino acids. V lost 7 bases to trimming and J lost 6 bases; unmatched junction nucleotides: 26. Germline V CDR1 and CDR2: SGHNT, YENEEA. The CDR3 sequence: CASTFLRGVGSGRAGEQYF. Written as DNA, the CDR3 is TGTGCCAGCACCTTTCTCCGCGGGGTTGGGAGCGGGAGAGCAGGCGAGCAGTACTTC.

V usage is TRBV7-9 and J usage is TRBJ2-7; a weak D match, TRBD2 (6 bases). With 5 bases removed from V and 1 base from J, the gap between germline ends came to 9 bases. Looked up from germline, CDR1 is SEHNR and CDR2 is FQNEAQ (reference sequence). The CDR3 has 13 amino acids. The CDR3 DNA follows: TGTGCCAGCAGCCCCGGGGGATCCTACGAGCAGTACTTC. This codes for CASSPGGSYEQYF.

The rearrangement joins TRBV4-1 to TRBJ2-5, with D perhaps matching TRBD1 (5 bases). This CDR3 contains 17 residues. Germline lookup yields CDR1 MGHRA and CDR2 YSYEKL. The V gene lost 3 bases and the J gene lost 1 base, with 18 bases spanning the gap. CDR3 sequence reads: CASSQLVLTDPQETQYF. CDR3 nucleotides: TGCGCCAGCAGCCAGTTGGTCCTGACAGATCCCCAAGAGACCCAGTACTTC.

The V gene is TRBV7-9, the J gene TRBJ2-4; TRBD2 might be the D (6 bases). The germline gives CDR1 SEHNR, CDR2 FQNEAQ (reference sequence). The V gene lost 4 bases and the J gene lost 5 bases, with 21 bases spanning the gap. The CDR3 has 17 amino acids. CDR3 sequence (DNA): TGTGCCAGCAGCTCACTTTGGGACTCACTGGGAGAAAACATTCAGTACTTC. Residues: CASSSLWDSLGENIQYF. The whole variable domain, filled in from reference TRBV7-9 and TRBJ2-4, reads DTGVSQNPRHKITKRGQNVTFRCDPISEHNRLYWYRQTLGQGPEFLTYFQNEAQLEKSRLLSDRFSAERPKGSFSTLEIQRTEQGDSAMYLCASSSLWDSLGENIQYFGAGTRLSVL.

The chain employs TRBV6-4 and TRBJ2-1; 7 bases fit TRBD2. Trimming took 6 bases from V and 0 from J; bases not matched to a gene: 5. Germline assignment: CDR1 MRHNA and CDR2 SNTAGT. This CDR3 has 15 amino acids. Here the CDR3 reads CASRALATSYNEQFF. CDR3 nucleotide sequence: TGTGCCAGCAGGGCACTAGCGACCTCCTACAATGAGCAGTTCTTC.

The chain has TRBV5-1 and TRBJ1-3; D call uncertain. CDR3 length: 14 amino acids. V was trimmed by 4 bases and J by 4 bases, leaving 12 bases between them. The V gene's germline CDR1 is SGHRS and CDR2 YFSETQ. As DNA, the CDR3 is TGCGCCAGCAGCCTTTCCCCCGGGGGAAACACCATATATTTT. Its translation: CASSLSPGGNTIYF.

The chain carries TRBV7-2 and TRBJ2-1, with a weak D call TRBD2 (6 bases). This CDR3 is built from 15 residues. The germline V gene encodes CDR1 SGHTA and CDR2 FQGNSA. V lost 5 bases, J lost 0 bases, and 11 bases lay in between. DNA for the CDR3: TGTGCCAGCAGCCGGGCGGGGAGCTCCTACAATGAGCAGTTCTTC. This translates into CASSRAGSSYNEQFF.

This chain links TRBV6-5 with TRBJ1-1, with D uncertain. The CDR3 loop spans 14 amino acids. V lost 6 bases to trimming and J lost 1 base, with 12 bases between them. Germline V gene sequence: CDR1 MNHEY, CDR2 SVGAGI. The CDR3 sequence: CASSPKAGNTEAFF. DNA for the CDR3: TGTGCCAGCAGCCCTAAGGCAGGGAACACTGAAGCTTTCTTT.

The sample holds one count of this clone. The V gene is TRBV13, the J gene TRBJ2-1; 13 bases map to TRBD2. The germline V gene encodes CDR1 PRHDT and CDR2 FYEKMQ (reference sequence). V shed 6 bases, J shed 4 bases, and the junction held 3 bases outside the gene matches. The CDR3 consists of 15 residues. CDR3 amino acids: CASRRLAGGYNEQFF. The DNA for the CDR3 is TGTGCCAGCAGAAGACTAGCGGGGGGATACAATGAGCAGTTCTTC.

This chain joins TRBV15 and TRBJ1-5, with D unresolved. This CDR3 has 14 amino acids. Per germline, CDR1 LNHNV and CDR2 YYDKDF (reference sequence). Trimming took 0 bases from V and 4 from J, leaving 7 bases between them. The CDR3 DNA sequence: TGTGCCACCAGCAGAGAACCGGAGAATCAGCCCCAGCATTTT. Encoded protein: CATSREPENQPQHF.

The chain links TRBV5-6 to TRBJ2-7, with 8 bases matching TRBD2. The J segment lost 5 bases and the V segment lost 4 bases, leaving 11 bases of the junction unmatched. This CDR3 region has 15 residues. The germline V gene encodes CDR1 SGHDT and CDR2 YYEEEE. Here the CDR3 DNA reads TGTGCCAGCAGCGATACCGGGACTAGTTTAGACGAGCAGTACTTC. It translates to CASSDTGTSLDEQYF.

This chain joins TRBV7-9 and TRBJ2-7; D not resolved. From germline, CDR1 is SEHNR and CDR2 FQNEAQ (reference sequence). This CDR3 spans 14 amino acids. The V gene lost 2 bases and the J gene lost 3 bases, with 11 bases spanning the gap. The chain's CDR3 is CASSLSPPDYEQYV. The CDR3 DNA reads as TGTGCCAGCAGCTTATCCCCCCCGGACTACGAGCAGTACGTC.

This rearrangement joins TRBV5-1 to TRBJ2-1, with 14 bases identical to TRBD2. The CDR3 has 18 amino acids. Germline loops: CDR1 SGHRS, CDR2 YFSETQ. J lost 2 bases, V lost 3 bases, and 7 bases had no gene match. Here the CDR3 DNA reads TGCGCCAGCAGCTCCCCGACTAGCGGGGGGGCCACCTACAATGAGCAGTTCTTC. This encodes CASSSPTSGGATYNEQFF.

This clone was detected only once. The chain joins TRBV6-1 to TRBJ1-2; the D is unclear. The germline gives CDR1 MNHNS, CDR2 SASEGT. CDR3 length: 13 amino acids. V lost 2 bases, J lost 0 bases, and 4 bases lay in between. Here the CDR3 DNA reads TGTGCCAGCAGTGAATCAACTAACTATGGCTACACCTTC. It encodes CASSESTNYGYTF.

The chain is built from TRBV9 and TRBJ1-2; D might be TRBD1 (6 bases). CDR1 SGDLS and CDR2 YYNGEE come from the germline V gene. This CDR3 region has 15 residues. Deletions cut 1 base from V and 4 bases from J, with 14 bases between. CDR3 loop: CASSVLGRGAYGYTF. The CDR3 DNA follows: TGTGCCAGCAGCGTACTGGGACGGGGGGCCTATGGCTACACCTTC.

CDR3 DNA sequence: TGTGCCAGCACCAACCGACAGGGGGGCGATACGCAGTATTTT. Residues: CASTNRQGGDTQYF. This sequence joins TRBV27 and TRBJ2-3; 9 bases map to TRBD1. The CDR3 consists of 14 residues. The germline CDR1 and CDR2 sequences are MNHEY and SMNVEV (reference sequence). Trimming at V came to 7 bases and at J to 6 bases, leaving 8 bases not matched to a gene.

The chain uses TRBV27 and TRBJ1-1, with no clear D. The CDR3 has 14 residues. V lost 5 bases and J lost 1, with 11 bases in between. Per germline, CDR1 MNHEY and CDR2 SMNVEV (reference sequence). CDR3 region: CASSPSPRNTEAFF. The CDR3 coding sequence is TGTGCCAGCAGTCCCTCCCCCAGGAACACTGAAGCTTTCTTT.

The chain couples TRBV11-2 to TRBJ2-3; TRBD1 matches 8 bases. The trim removed 2 bases at V and 8 bases at J, leaving 18 bases unmatched. Germline CDR1 SGHAT, CDR2 FQNNGV. The CDR3 is 18 amino acids. In nucleotides, the CDR3 is TGTGCCAGCAGCTTAACTCGCGGCAGGACAGGGTTTTTCGGTACGCAGTATTTT. Encoded protein: CASSLTRGRTGFFGTQYF.

This rearrangement joins TRBV9 to TRBJ2-5, with TRBD2 identical over 10 bases. The length of the CDR3 is 15 residues. The V gene end was trimmed by 3 bases and the J gene end by 2 bases; junction bases not matched to a gene: 4. Germline values: CDR1 SGDLS, CDR2 YYNGEE. In DNA, the CDR3 is TGTGCCAGCAGCGGGGGACTAGCGTATCAAGAGACCCAGTACTTC. Amino acid sequence: CASSGGLAYQETQYF.

This chain connects TRBV4-1 to TRBJ2-1; 7 bases are a match to TRBD1. V dropped 4 bases and J dropped 10; count of bases not matched to a gene: 13. The CDR3 is 15 residues long. Germline loops: CDR1 MGHRA, CDR2 YSYEKL. The CDR3 loop reads CASSPMRTGAAEQFF. CDR3 bases: TGCGCCAGCAGCCCGATGAGGACAGGCGCTGCCGAGCAGTTCTTC.

The rearrangement joins TRBV7-2 to TRBJ1-5; D is possibly TRBD1 (5 bases). CDR3 length: 16 residues. Trimming cost V 1 base and J 3 bases, with 13 bases left between them. Germline V CDR1 and CDR2: SGHTA, FQGNSA. In DNA, the CDR3 is TGTGCCAGCAGCTTAGTATCTGGGGCTGACAATCAGCCCCAGCATTTT. Translated: CASSLVSGADNQPQHF. Using reference TRBV7-2 and TRBJ1-5 for the parts outside the CDR3, the full variable domain is GAGVSQSPSNKVTEKGKDVELRCDPISGHTALYWYRQSLGQGLEFLIYFQGNSAPDKSGLPSDRFSAERTGGSVSTLTIQRTQQEDSAVYLCASSLVSGADNQPQHFGDGTRLSIL.

The chain employs TRBV6-5 and TRBJ1-2; TRBD1 aligns across 9 bases. The germline gives CDR1 MNHEY, CDR2 SVGAGI. The J segment lost 10 bases and the V segment lost 4 bases, leaving 4 bases of the junction unmatched. The CDR3 totals 12 residues. The CDR3 loop reads CASSSWDRAYTF. The CDR3 DNA sequence: TGTGCCAGCAGTTCCTGGGACAGGGCCTACACCTTC.

The chain uses TRBV15 and TRBJ1-5; the D gene is possibly TRBD1 (5 bases). V shed 0 bases and J shed 7 bases, with 10 bases lying between them. From germline, CDR1 is LNHNV and CDR2 YYDKDF (reference sequence). The CDR3 spans 14 residues. The chain's CDR3 is CATSRDPGSQPQHF. DNA of the CDR3: TGTGCCACCAGCAGAGACCCAGGGTCCCAGCCCCAGCATTTT.

This chain uses TRBV5-1 with TRBJ2-1, with D unresolved. Germline V lookup: CDR1 SGHRS, CDR2 YFSETQ. V was shortened by 0 bases and J by 4 bases, with 8 bases between the two germline ends. This CDR3 contains 14 residues. The CDR3 loop reads CASSLGLIYNEQFF. The CDR3 nucleotides read TGCGCCAGCAGCTTGGGACTTATATACAATGAGCAGTTCTTC.

The V gene is TRBV27, the J gene TRBJ2-7; 7 bases fit TRBD2. Germline lookup yields CDR1 MNHEY and CDR2 SMNVEV (reference sequence). The length of the CDR3 is 15 residues. V lost 5 bases, J lost 2 bases, and 9 bases stayed unmatched. The CDR3 DNA follows: TGTGCCAGCAGTCGCATGAGCGGGGCCACCTACGAGCAGTACGTC. As protein: CASSRMSGATYEQYV.

This clone was recorded only once. The V call is TRBV5-1, the J call TRBJ1-3; D ambiguous. In germline, CDR1 is SGHRS, CDR2 YFSETQ. Trimming shortened V by 5 bases and J by 0 bases, and 6 bases separated the two germline ends. The CDR3 contains 13 residues. CDR3: CASSSVSGNTIYF. The CDR3 region has the DNA TGCGCCAGCAGTTCGGTCTCTGGAAACACCATATATTTT.